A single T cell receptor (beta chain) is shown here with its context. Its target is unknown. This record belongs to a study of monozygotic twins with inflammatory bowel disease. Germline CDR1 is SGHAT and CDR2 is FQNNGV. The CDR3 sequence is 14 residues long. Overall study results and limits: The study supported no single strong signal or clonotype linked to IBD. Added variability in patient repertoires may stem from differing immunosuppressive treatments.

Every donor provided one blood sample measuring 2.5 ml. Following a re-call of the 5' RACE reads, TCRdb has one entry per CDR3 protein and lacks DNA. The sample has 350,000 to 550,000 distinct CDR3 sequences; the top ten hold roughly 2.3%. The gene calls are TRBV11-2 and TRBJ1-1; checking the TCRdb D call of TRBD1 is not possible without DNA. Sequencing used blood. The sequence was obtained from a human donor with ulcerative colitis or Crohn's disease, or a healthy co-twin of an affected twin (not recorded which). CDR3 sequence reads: CASSRGTLNTEAFF.